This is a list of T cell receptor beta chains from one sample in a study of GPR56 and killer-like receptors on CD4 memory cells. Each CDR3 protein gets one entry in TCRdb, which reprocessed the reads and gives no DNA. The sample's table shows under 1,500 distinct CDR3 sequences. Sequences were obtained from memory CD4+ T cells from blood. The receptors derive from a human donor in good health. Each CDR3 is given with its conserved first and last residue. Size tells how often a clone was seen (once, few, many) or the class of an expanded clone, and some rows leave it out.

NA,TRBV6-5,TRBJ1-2,CASRTGSGYTF
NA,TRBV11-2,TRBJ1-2,CASSLRDARNYGYTF
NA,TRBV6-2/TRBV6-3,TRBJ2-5,CASRLAGGGETQYF
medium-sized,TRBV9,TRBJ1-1,CASSVEQSTEAFF
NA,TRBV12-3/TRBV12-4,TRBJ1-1,CASSLVAGNTEAFF
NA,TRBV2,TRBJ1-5,CASSGTGEDQPQHF
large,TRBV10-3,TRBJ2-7,CAISDGDFTYEQYF
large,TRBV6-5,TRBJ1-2,CASLPPGGDNYGYTF
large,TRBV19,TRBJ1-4,CASSLSARVHEKLFF
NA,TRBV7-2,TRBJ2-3,CASRPGGTDTQYF
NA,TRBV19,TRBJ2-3,CASRGWDRGPRDTQYF
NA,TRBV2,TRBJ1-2,CASSGGRDYGYTF
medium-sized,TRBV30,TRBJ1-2,CAWSLPTAPHGYTF
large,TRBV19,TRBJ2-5,CASRQAGETQYF
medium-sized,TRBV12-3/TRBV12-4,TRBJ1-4,CASTFWDRREKLFF
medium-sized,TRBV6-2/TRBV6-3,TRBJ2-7,CASTQGGLAIYEQYF
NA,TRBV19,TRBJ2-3,CASRLAGGADTQYF
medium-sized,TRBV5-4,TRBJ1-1,CASSPVTGSNTEAFF
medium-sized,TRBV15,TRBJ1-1,CATSRDQGLNTEAFF
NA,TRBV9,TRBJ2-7,CASSVGGGLGEQYF
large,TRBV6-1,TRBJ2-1,CASSEAAILEQFF
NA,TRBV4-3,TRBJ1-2,CASSGPDRAGGYTF
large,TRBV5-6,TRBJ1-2,CASSRTGRGYTF
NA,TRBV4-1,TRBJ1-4,CASSPVAGGNEKLFF